The 18 T cell receptor delta chains reported below all come from one sample, sequenced in a study of Vδ1+ human thymocytes. Extracted RNA was reverse transcribed into cDNA. Pooled V-gene forward primers with one constant-region reverse primer generated the CDR3 amplicons by multiplex PCR. TCRdb called clones anew from the multiplex PCR reads with CATT. The table records some 54,000 delta-chain clones, roughly 15% of them present only once. Study results and limitations: Thymic TRG and TRD repertoires appeared highly polyclonal.

These TCRs' antigens remain unknown. Sample: Vdelta1+ gamma-delta thymocytes from the thymus. As for subset: FACS-sorted CD3+ TCRalphabeta- TCRVdelta1+ TCRVdelta2- thymocytes. The receptors come from a boy under two years old who had congenital heart surgery.

A few counts support this clone. The V and J genes are TRDV2 and TRDJ3; 13 bases match TRDD3. Germline CDR1 is GEAIGNYY and CDR2 is EKD. The CDR3 runs to 19 residues. V shed 0 bases, J shed 5 bases, and the junction held 6 bases outside the gene matches. The CDR3 DNA reads TGTGCCTGTGACACCGGGGGTACTGGGGGATACGGGGACACCCGACAGATGTTTTTC. This gives the protein CACDTGGTGGYGDTRQMFF.

The V and J genes are TRDV1 and TRDJ1; TRDD2 or TRDD3 may be the D gene (8 bases each). Germline lookup yields CDR1 TSWWSYY and CDR2 QGS. V lost 3 bases, J lost 0 bases, and 32 bases lay in between. The CDR3 runs to 22 residues. The CDR3 nucleotides are TGTGCTCTTGGGGACCATCTCTTCCTACTCCTACTGGGGGGCTCGTACACCGATAAACTCATCTTT. Amino acid sequence: CALGDHLFLLLLGGSYTDKLIF.

V usage is TRDV1 and J usage is TRDJ1, with 8 bases that match TRDD3. The CDR3 runs to 17 residues. Looked up from germline, CDR1 is TSWWSYY and CDR2 is QGS. V lost 3 bases and J lost 0; bases outside the gene matches: 9. The CDR3 here is CALGDPIWGSNTDKLIF. The CDR3 bases are TGTGCTCTTGGGGACCCGATCTGGGGGAGCAACACCGATAAACTCATCTTT.

This clone was detected a few times. V usage is TRDV1 and J usage is TRDJ1, with no clear D. Germline values: CDR1 TSWWSYY, CDR2 QGS. This CDR3 has 19 residues. V was shortened by 5 bases and J by 0 bases, with 25 bases between the two germline ends. This CDR3 reads CALGNPTGVGVTNTDKLIF. CDR3 nucleotides: TGTGCTCTTGGGAACCCGACGGGTGTAGGGGTTACTAACACCGATAAACTCATCTTT.

The V call is TRDV1, the J call TRDJ1; possible D gene TRDD3, 5 bases. V was trimmed by 2 bases and J by 0 bases, leaving 13 bases between them. Looked up from germline, CDR1 is TSWWSYY and CDR2 is QGS. The CDR3 contains 16 residues. Here the CDR3 reads CALGEVNTGYTDKLIF. CDR3 DNA: TGTGCTCTTGGGGAAGTTAATACGGGATACACCGATAAACTCATCTTT.

The rearrangement joins TRDV1 to TRDJ1; a weak D match, TRDD2 (6 bases). Germline-derived CDR1 and CDR2 are TSWWSYY and QGS. With 4 bases removed from V and 0 bases from J, the gap between germline ends came to 18 bases. The CDR3 is 17 amino acids. In nucleotides, the CDR3 is TGTGCTCTTGGGGGTCCTACCCTCCCACGCCACACCGATAAACTCATCTTT. Translated, it gives CALGGPTLPRHTDKLIF.

The chain joins TRDV1 to TRDJ1, with TRDD3 matching over 10 bases. With V trimmed by 1 base and J by 0 bases, 14 bases remained unmatched. The CDR3 is 20 amino acids. In germline, CDR1 is TSWWSYY, CDR2 QGS. The chain's CDR3 is CALGERLPTNWGMYTDKLIF. DNA of the CDR3: TGTGCTCTTGGGGAACGCCTCCCGACTAACTGGGGGATGTACACCGATAAACTCATCTTT.

The V gene is TRDV1, the J gene TRDJ1, with 7 nucleotides matching TRDD3. V trimming: 1 base; J trimming: 0 bases; junction bases outside the gene matches: 11. The germline V gene encodes CDR1 TSWWSYY and CDR2 QGS. The CDR3 runs to 18 residues. Here the CDR3 reads CALGEQGYLVDDTDKLIF. Here the CDR3 DNA reads TGTGCTCTTGGGGAACAGGGATACCTTGTTGACGACACCGATAAACTCATCTTT.

The chain recombines TRDV1 with TRDJ1; 11 nucleotides align to TRDD3. The germline CDR1 and CDR2 sequences are TSWWSYY and QGS. The CDR3 consists of 24 residues. Trimming at V came to 5 bases and at J to 2 bases, leaving 31 bases not matched to a gene. The CDR3 here is CALGKVHTLWYWGIASPQTDKLIF. The DNA for the CDR3 is TGTGCTCTTGGGAAGGTTCACACACTTTGGTACTGGGGGATAGCTAGCCCTCAGACCGATAAACTCATCTTT.

This clone has more than one count but fewer than ten. V and J are TRDV1 and TRDJ1; D not certain. Trimming pared 2 bases from V and 0 bases from J, leaving 7 bases between. Looked up from germline, CDR1 is TSWWSYY and CDR2 is QGS. The CDR3 has 14 residues. This chain's CDR3 is CALGEGKYTDKLIF. In DNA, the CDR3 is TGTGCTCTTGGGGAAGGAAAGTACACCGATAAACTCATCTTT.

This clone appeared a few times. The chain recombines TRDV1 with TRDJ1, with 9 nucleotides matching TRDD3. The V gene's germline CDR1 is TSWWSYY and CDR2 QGS. The J segment lost 5 bases and the V segment lost 5 bases, leaving 18 bases of the junction unmatched. CDR3 length equals 18 residues. Here the CDR3 DNA reads TGTGCTCTTGGGAACCCCATGCTTTGGAGGGGATACGGGGATAAACTCATCTTT. Translated, it gives CALGNPMLWRGYGDKLIF.

This rearrangement joins TRDV1 to TRDJ1, with TRDD3 matching over 11 bases. CDR1 is TSWWSYY and CDR2 is QGS in the germline V gene. V trimming: 1 base; J trimming: 2 bases; junction bases outside the gene matches: 12. The CDR3 consists of 19 residues. Here the CDR3 DNA reads TGTGCTCTTGGGGAACAGGTCTACGACTGGGGGATAGGGACCGATAAACTCATCTTT. This gives the protein CALGEQVYDWGIGTDKLIF.

This clone was detected a few times. The chain is built from TRDV1 and TRDJ1; unclear D gene. This CDR3 is 14 amino acids long. Germline V gene sequence: CDR1 TSWWSYY, CDR2 QGS. Trimming took off 4 bases at V and 4 bases at J, with 13 bases between the two ends. CDR3 sequence reads: CALGGQTYLDKLIF. In DNA, the CDR3 is TGTGCTCTTGGGGGCCAGACGTACCTCGATAAACTCATCTTT.

This clone was seen once. V gene TRDV1 combines with J gene TRDJ1; TRDD3 agrees at 10 bases. V lost 9 bases to trimming and J lost 1 base; unmatched junction nucleotides: 14. Per germline, CDR1 TSWWSYY and CDR2 QGS. This CDR3 is 17 amino acids long. DNA of the CDR3: TGTGCTCTGGATACTTTGGGGGGATACGCGCGCACCGATAAACTCATCTTT. It specifies CALDTLGGYARTDKLIF.

This clone was seen only a few times. The chain couples TRDV1 to TRDJ1, with D perhaps matching TRDD2 or TRDD3 (9 bases each). The CDR3 covers 19 residues. With 4 bases removed from V and 0 bases from J, the gap between germline ends came to 24 bases. Germline V CDR1 and CDR2: TSWWSYY, QGS. The CDR3 DNA reads as TGTGCTCTTGGGGCGCCTTCCTACGGACTGGGGGACAACACCGATAAACTCATCTTT. Protein product: CALGAPSYGLGDNTDKLIF.

As concerns this clone: The same CDR3 arises from other DNA sequences in this sample as well. This chain joins TRDV1 and TRDJ1; D is unresolved. Germline loops: CDR1 TSWWSYY, CDR2 QGS. The CDR3 consists of 15 residues. The ends were cut back, 0 bases at V and 0 bases at J, with 8 bases in the middle. CDR3 in amino acids: CALGELRKYTDKLIF. In DNA, the CDR3 is TGTGCTCTTGGGGAACTAAGGAAGTACACCGATAAACTCATCTTT.

The chain uses TRDV1 and TRDJ1, with 12 bases aligning to TRDD3. This CDR3 region has 24 residues. In germline, CDR1 is TSWWSYY, CDR2 QGS. Unmatched junction bases numbered 23, after V lost 0 bases and J lost 0 bases. The CDR3 DNA follows: TGTGCTCTTGGGGAACTAGTGCTGCCATTCGGGCTGGGGGATACGCTGGCCTACACCGATAAACTCATCTTT. This gives the protein CALGELVLPFGLGDTLAYTDKLIF.

Concerning this clone: Other DNA variants within this sample encode the same CDR3. The chain joins TRDV1 to TRDJ1, with TRDD3 matching 9 bases. Germline loops: CDR1 TSWWSYY, CDR2 QGS. The CDR3 is 17 residues long. The CDR3 reads CALHLRGAGGYTDKLIF. In DNA, the CDR3 is TGTGCGCTTCACTTAAGAGGCGCTGGGGGATACACCGATAAACTCATCTTT.